This T cell receptor beta chain was observed in a study of T-cell reconstitution after alpha-beta-depleted transplantation in children. The CDR3 contains 15 residues. Germline values: CDR1 SQVTM, CDR2 ANQGSEA. Between the trimmed V and J ends, which lost 3 bases and 5 bases, there was a span of 20 bases. Unique molecular identifiers were incorporated into the prepared TCRbeta library. A single record per CDR3 protein comes from TCRdb applying MiXCR to the PCR reads. The sample lists about 400,000 distinct CDR3 sequences, roughly 21% seen once, with 3.8% in the top ten. The rearrangement joins TRBV29-1 to TRBJ2-7; TRBD2 might be the D (5 bases). This sample comprised PBMCs from the stem cell graft donor, obtained from the stem cell graft. This receptor was identified in a human donor who donated a stem cell graft to a child with acute myeloid leukemia. The CDR3 nucleotides are TGCAGCGTTGACGGCTTCTCTAATTCGGGAAACGAGCAGTACTTC. Amino acids: CSVDGFSNSGNEQYF.